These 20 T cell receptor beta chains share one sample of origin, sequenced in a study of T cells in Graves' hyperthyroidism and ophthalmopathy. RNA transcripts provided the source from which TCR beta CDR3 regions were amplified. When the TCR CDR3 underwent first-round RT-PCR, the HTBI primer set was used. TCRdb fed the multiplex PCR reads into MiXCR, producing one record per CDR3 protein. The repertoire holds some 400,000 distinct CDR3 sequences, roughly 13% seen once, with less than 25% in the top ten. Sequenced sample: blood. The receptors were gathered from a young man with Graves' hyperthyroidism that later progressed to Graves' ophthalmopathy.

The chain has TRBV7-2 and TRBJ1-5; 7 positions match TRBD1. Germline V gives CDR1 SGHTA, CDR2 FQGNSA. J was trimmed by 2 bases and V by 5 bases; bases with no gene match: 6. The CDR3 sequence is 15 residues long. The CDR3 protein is CASSLHRGGNQPQHF. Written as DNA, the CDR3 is TGTGCCAGCAGCCTCCACAGGGGCGGCAATCAGCCCCAGCATTTT. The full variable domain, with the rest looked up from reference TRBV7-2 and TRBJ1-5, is GAGVSQSPSNKVTEKGKDVELRCDPISGHTALYWYRQSLGQGLEFLIYFQGNSAPDKSGLPSDRFSAERTGGSVSTLTIQRTQQEDSAVYLCASSLHRGGNQPQHFGDGTRLSIL.

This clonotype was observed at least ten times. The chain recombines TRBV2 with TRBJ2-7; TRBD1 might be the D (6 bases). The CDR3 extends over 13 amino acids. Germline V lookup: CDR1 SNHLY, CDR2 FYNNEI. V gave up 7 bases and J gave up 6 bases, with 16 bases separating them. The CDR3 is CASKDSDRLEQYF. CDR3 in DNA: TGTGCCAGCAAGGACAGCGACCGACTCGAGCAGTACTTC.

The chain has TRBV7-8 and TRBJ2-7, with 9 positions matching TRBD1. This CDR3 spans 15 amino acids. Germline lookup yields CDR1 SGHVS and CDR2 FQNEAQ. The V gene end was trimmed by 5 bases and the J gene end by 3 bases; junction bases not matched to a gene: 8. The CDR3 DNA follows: TGTGCCAGCAGCCTTCGGGACAGGGAAAACTACGAGCAGTACTTC. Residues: CASSLRDRENYEQYF. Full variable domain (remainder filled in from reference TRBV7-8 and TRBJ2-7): GAGVSQSPRYKVAKRGQDVALRCDPISGHVSLFWYQQALGQGPEFLTYFQNEAQLDKSGLPSDRFFAERPEGSVSTLKIQRTQQEDSAVYLCASSLRDRENYEQYFGPGTRLTVT.

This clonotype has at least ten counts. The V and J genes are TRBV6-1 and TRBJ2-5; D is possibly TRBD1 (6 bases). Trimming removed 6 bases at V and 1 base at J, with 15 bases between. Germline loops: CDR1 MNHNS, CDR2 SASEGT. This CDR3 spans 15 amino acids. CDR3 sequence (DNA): TGTGCCAGCAGACTCTTCGGGACAAGCCAAGAGACCCAGTACTTC. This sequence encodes CASRLFGTSQETQYF.

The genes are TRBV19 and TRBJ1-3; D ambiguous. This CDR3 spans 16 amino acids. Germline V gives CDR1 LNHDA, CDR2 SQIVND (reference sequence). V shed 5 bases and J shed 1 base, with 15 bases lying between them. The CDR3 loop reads CASSARAGGSGNTIYF. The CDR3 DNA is TGTGCCAGTAGTGCTCGGGCAGGTGGATCTGGAAACACCATATATTTT.

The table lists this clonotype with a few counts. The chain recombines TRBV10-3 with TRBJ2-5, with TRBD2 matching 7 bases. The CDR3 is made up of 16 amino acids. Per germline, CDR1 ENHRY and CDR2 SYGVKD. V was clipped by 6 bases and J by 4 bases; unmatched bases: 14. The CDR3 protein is CAISVSGGSYGETQYF. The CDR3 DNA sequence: TGTGCCATCAGCGTTTCCGGGGGGTCGTATGGAGAGACCCAGTACTTC.

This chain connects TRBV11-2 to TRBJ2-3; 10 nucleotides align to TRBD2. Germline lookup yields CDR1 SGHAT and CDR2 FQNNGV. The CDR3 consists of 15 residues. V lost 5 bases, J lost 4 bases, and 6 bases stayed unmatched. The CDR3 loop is CASSVSGGAADTQYF. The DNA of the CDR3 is TGTGCCAGCAGCGTAAGCGGGGGGGCCGCAGATACGCAGTATTTT.

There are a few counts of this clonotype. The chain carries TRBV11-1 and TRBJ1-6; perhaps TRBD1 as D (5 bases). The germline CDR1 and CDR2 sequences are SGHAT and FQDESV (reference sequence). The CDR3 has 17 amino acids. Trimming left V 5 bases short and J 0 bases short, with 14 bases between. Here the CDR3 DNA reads TGTGCCAGCAGCAAAACCCCCGGGGGCTCCTATAATTCACCCCTCCACTTT. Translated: CASSKTPGGSYNSPLHF.

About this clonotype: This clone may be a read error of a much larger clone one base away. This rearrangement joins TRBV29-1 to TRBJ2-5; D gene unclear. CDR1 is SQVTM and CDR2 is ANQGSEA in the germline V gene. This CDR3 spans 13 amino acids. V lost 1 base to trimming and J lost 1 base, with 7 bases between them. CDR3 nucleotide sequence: TGCAGCGTTGAAGGGCTGGGCCAAGAGACCCAGTACTTC. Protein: CSVEGLGQETQYF.

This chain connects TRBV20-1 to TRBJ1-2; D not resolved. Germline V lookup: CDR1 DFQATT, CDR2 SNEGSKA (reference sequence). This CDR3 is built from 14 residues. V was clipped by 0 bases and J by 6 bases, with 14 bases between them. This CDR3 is CSARDAVAYDGYTF. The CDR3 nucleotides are TGCAGTGCTAGAGATGCAGTAGCCTACGATGGCTACACCTTC.

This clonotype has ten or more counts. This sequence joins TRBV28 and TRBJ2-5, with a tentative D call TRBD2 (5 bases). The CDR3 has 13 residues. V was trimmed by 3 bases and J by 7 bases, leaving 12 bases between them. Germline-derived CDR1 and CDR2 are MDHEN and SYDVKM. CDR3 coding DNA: TGTGCCAGCAGTTTTACCGGGGAATGGACCCAGTACTTC. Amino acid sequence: CASSFTGEWTQYF.

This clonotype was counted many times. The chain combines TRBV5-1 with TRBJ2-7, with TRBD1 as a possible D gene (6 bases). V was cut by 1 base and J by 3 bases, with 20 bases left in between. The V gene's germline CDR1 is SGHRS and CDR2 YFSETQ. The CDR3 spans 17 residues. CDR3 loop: CASSLTGSLDEDYEQYF. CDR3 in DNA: TGCGCCAGCAGCTTGACAGGGAGCCTCGACGAGGACTACGAGCAGTACTTC.

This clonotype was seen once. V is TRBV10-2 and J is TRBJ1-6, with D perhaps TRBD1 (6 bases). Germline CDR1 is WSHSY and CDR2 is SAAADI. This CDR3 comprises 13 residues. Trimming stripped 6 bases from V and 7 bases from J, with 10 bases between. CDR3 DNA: TGCGCCAGCAGCGGGGGCTCAAATTCACCCCTCCACTTT. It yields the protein CASSGGSNSPLHF.

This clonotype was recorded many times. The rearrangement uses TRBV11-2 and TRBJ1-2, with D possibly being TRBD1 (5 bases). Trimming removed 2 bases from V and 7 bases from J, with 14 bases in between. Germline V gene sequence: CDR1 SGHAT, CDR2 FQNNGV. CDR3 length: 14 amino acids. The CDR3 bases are TGTGCCAGCAGCTTAAGGGGCGCGAAGCCTGGCTACACCTTC. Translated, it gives CASSLRGAKPGYTF.

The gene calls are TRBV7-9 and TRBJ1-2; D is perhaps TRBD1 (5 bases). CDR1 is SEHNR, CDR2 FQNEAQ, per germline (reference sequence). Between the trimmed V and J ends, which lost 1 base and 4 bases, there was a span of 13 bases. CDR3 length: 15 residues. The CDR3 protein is CASSLEKGPGYGYTF. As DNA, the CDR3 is TGTGCCAGCAGCTTAGAGAAGGGGCCAGGCTATGGCTACACCTTC.

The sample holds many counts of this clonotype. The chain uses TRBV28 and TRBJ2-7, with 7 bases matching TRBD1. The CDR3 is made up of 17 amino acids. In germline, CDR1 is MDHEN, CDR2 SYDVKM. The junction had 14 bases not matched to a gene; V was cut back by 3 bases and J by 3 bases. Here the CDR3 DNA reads TGTGCCAGCAGTTTCCAAGGACCCGGGACAGCAAACTACGAGCAGTACTTC. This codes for CASSFQGPGTANYEQYF.

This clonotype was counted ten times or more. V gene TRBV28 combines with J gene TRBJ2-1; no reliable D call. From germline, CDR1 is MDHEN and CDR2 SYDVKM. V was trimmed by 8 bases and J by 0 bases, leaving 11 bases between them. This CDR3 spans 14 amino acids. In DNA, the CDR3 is TGTGCCAGCCGAACGGGCCTCTCCTACAATGAGCAGTTCTTC. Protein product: CASRTGLSYNEQFF.

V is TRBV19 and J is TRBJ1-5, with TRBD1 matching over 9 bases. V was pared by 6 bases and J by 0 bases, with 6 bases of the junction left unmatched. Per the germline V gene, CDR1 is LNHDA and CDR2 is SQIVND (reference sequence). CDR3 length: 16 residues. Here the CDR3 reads CASRKQGAGSNQPQHF. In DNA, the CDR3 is TGTGCCAGTAGGAAACAGGGGGCAGGTAGCAATCAGCCCCAGCATTTT.

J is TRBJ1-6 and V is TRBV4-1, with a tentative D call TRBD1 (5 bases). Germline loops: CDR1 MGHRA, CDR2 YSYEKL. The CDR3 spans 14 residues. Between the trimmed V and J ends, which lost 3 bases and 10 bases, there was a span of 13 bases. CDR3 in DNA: TGCGCCAGCAGCCACGAACGGACATCCTCACCCCTCCACTTT. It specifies CASSHERTSSPLHF.

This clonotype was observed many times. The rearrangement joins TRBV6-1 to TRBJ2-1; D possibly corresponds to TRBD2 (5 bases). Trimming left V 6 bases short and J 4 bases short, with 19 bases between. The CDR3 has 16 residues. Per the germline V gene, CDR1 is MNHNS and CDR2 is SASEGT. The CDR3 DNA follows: TGTGCCAGCAGGCCCGGGCTAGCAACATTTTACAATGAGCAGTTCTTC. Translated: CASRPGLATFYNEQFF.